This TCR beta chain was sequenced for a study of blood T cell repertoires in COVID-19. The CDR3 sequence is 17 residues long. Germline-derived CDR1 and CDR2 are SGHDN and FVKESK. V lost 1 base and J lost 5, with 18 bases in between. Assay: immunoSEQ multiplex PCR; the TCRdb copy retains only in-frame clones and omits some. The sample lists 50,000 to 70,000 clones; more than 65% were seen once. The sequenced sample consisted of peripheral blood. The rearrangement joins TRBV14 to TRBJ1-5; TRBD1 might be the D (5 bases). The origin of this receptor is a woman aged 55-69 years with acute or convalescent COVID-19. The CDR3 DNA reads TGTGCCAGCAGCCAAGCCGGGACTAGGGGAAGGGATCAGCCCCAGCATTTT. Translating gives CASSQAGTRGRDQPQHF.